The 12 T cell receptor beta chains reported below all come from one sample, sequenced in a study of tumour-infiltrating T cells in Burkitt lymphoma. Profiling relied on immunoSEQ multiplex PCR, and the TCRdb table lists in-frame clones only, not all of them. The sample has about 4,400 clones; about 80% are singletons. Sequenced material: tumor tissue. The receptors shown here come from a human donor with diffuse large B-cell lymphoma. Some clones in this sample may be carry-over from other donors' samples.

The rearrangement links TRBV4-1 to TRBJ2-3; 11 bases are a match to TRBD2. Germline-derived CDR1 and CDR2 are MGHRA and YSYEKL. The V and J ends lost 0 bases and 7 bases, in that order; junction bases with no gene match: 9. This CDR3 is built from 17 residues. This CDR3 reads CASSQDPSGGRLYTQYF. CDR3 coding DNA: TGCGCCAGCAGCCAAGACCCTAGCGGGGGGAGGCTCTATACGCAGTATTTT.

This rearrangement joins TRBV7-8 to TRBJ1-4, with TRBD1 as a possible D gene (6 bases). V was trimmed by 2 bases and J by 8 bases, leaving 18 bases between them. The CDR3 contains 16 residues. The germline V gene has CDR1 SGHVS and CDR2 FQNEAQ. CDR3 coding DNA: TGTGCCAGCAGCTTACCCATGGGGCAGGGGAGAGAAAAACTGTTTTTT. It is translated as CASSLPMGQGREKLFF.

The chain combines TRBV10-3 with TRBJ1-2; D unclear. Germline V gene sequence: CDR1 ENHRY, CDR2 SYGVKD. The germline V and J ends were trimmed by 9 bases and 5 bases, with 13 bases remaining between them. There are 12 residues in the CDR3. This CDR3 is CAMRGVGYGYTF. CDR3 DNA sequence: TGTGCCATGCGCGGGGTGGGGTATGGCTACACCTTC.

This chain connects TRBV4-2 to TRBJ2-7, with TRBD2 identical over 10 bases. In germline, CDR1 is LGHNA, CDR2 YNFKEQ. CDR3 size: 16 residues. Trimming removed 0 bases from V and 3 bases from J; junction bases left unmatched: 5. The CDR3 region has the DNA TGTGCCAGCAGCCAAGAATCTAGCGGGAGAGTCTACGAGCAGTACTTC. Its translation: CASSQESSGRVYEQYF.

The chain combines TRBV5-6 with TRBJ2-4; D ambiguous. CDR3 length: 13 amino acids. Germline CDR1 and CDR2: SGHDT and YYEEEE. V gave up 9 bases and J gave up 0 bases, with 10 bases separating them. The DNA of the CDR3 is TGTGCCACAACGGACCTAGCCAAAAACATTCAGTACTTC. Translated, it gives CATTDLAKNIQYF.

The J gene is TRBJ1-2, the V gene TRBV28; TRBD1 matches 8 bases. The V gene end was trimmed by 6 bases and the J gene end by 2 bases; junction bases not matched to a gene: 8. From germline, CDR1 is MDHEN and CDR2 SYDVKM. This CDR3 is 15 amino acids long. The chain's CDR3 is CASRVTGGGNYGYTF. Here the CDR3 DNA reads TGTGCCAGCAGGGTCACAGGGGGAGGCAACTATGGCTACACCTTC.

Only a few counts were recorded for this clone. The chain combines TRBV6-5 with TRBJ2-1, with TRBD2 matching over 8 bases. V lost 7 bases, J lost 4 bases, and 6 bases stayed unmatched. The CDR3 runs 14 residues. Germline V gene sequence: CDR1 MNHEY, CDR2 SVGAGI. CDR3 bases: TGTGCCAGCACTCCGGGGGGGCGGTACAATGAGCAGTTCTTC. Amino acid sequence: CASTPGGRYNEQFF.

This clone has more than one count but fewer than ten. The V gene is TRBV25-1, the J gene TRBJ1-1, with 7 bases aligning to TRBD1. The V gene end was trimmed by 6 bases and the J gene end by 3 bases; junction bases not matched to a gene: 10. The germline gives CDR1 MGHDK, CDR2 SYGVNS. This CDR3 has 15 residues. The CDR3 DNA follows: TGTGCCAGCAGAAGAGAGGGGGCCAGGTACACTGAAGCTTTCTTT. As protein: CASRREGARYTEAFF.

The chain is built from TRBV18 and TRBJ1-2; D is unresolved. The germline CDR1 and CDR2 sequences are KGHSH and LQKENI. V was cut by 1 base and J by 7 bases, with 13 bases left in between. The CDR3 has 14 amino acids. CDR3 in DNA: TGTGCCAGCTCACCACAGACATCAGCTAGTGGCTACACCTTC. Encoded protein: CASSPQTSASGYTF.

This clone turned up a few times. The chain carries TRBV27 and TRBJ1-1; possibly TRBD1 for D (6 bases). Trimming removed 3 bases from V and 4 bases from J, with 15 bases in between. Germline values: CDR1 MNHEY, CDR2 SMNVEV (reference sequence). The CDR3 loop spans 15 amino acids. Here the CDR3 reads CASSFGGLWTTEAFF. In nucleotides, the CDR3 is TGTGCCAGCAGTTTTGGGGGGCTTTGGACCACTGAAGCTTTCTTT.

This chain links TRBV7-2 with TRBJ1-5, with TRBD1 as a possible D gene (6 bases). CDR1 and CDR2 (germline): SGHTA, FQGNSA. V dropped 1 base and J dropped 0 bases, with 13 bases sitting between them. The CDR3 is 17 residues long. The DNA of the CDR3 is TGTGCCAGCAGCTTAGTCGGGGGCCCACGTAGCAATCAGCCCCAGCATTTT. Residues: CASSLVGGPRSNQPQHF.

V and J are TRBV28 and TRBJ2-1, with D unresolved. The CDR3 runs 13 residues. Germline V lookup: CDR1 MDHEN, CDR2 SYDVKM. V gave up 6 bases and J gave up 7 bases, with 13 bases separating them. CDR3 region: CASSSPPGNEQFF. CDR3 coding DNA: TGTGCCAGCAGCTCCCCGCCTGGGAATGAGCAGTTCTTC.